The rows below give T cell receptor beta chains drawn from one sample of a study of cytomegalovirus exposure and HLA in healthy donors. The assay was immunoSEQ multiplex PCR, and TCRdb's table has in-frame clones only and misses some. The sample yields about 160,000 clones, 80% to 90% seen once. Sequenced input: PBMCs. The source is a man in his forties or fifties in good health and CMV-seropositive. The conserved cysteine and the conserved F or W are not part of the CDR3 here.

V	J	CDR3
TRBV6-1	TRBJ1-4	ASSEGRGVEKLF
TRBV18	TRBJ2-3	ASSPSHGDTQY
TRBV7-9	TRBJ2-1	SSSLASGAGEQF
TRBV14	TRBJ1-3	ASSPRQGGNTIY
TRBV9	TRBJ2-2	ASSPGVDTGELF
TRBV19	TRBJ2-1	ASSIDGGAAYNEQF
TRBV7-9	TRBJ1-4	SSSSPTKSGNREKLF
TRBV7-3	TRBJ1-1	ASSLELNTEAF
TRBV29-1	TRBJ1-1	SVDGGGYTEAF
TRBV6-1	TRBJ1-1	ASSESLVTEAF
TRBV15	TRBJ2-5	ATSPRSQGAGVTQY
TRBV7-9	TRBJ2-7	ASSGTGTREQY
TRBV5-1	TRBJ1-1	ASKTDRGNTEAF
TRBV7-3	TRBJ2-2	ASSNRGRGAGELF
TRBV2	TRBJ2-1	ASSEAWTGPSDEQF
TRBV19	TRBJ2-7	ASSPRQVNYEQY
TRBV7-8	TRBJ1-2	ASSLGRGPNYGYT
TRBV6-5	TRBJ1-3	ASRRQGARGNTIY
TRBV9	TRBJ1-2	ASSASLGTGGAGGGYGYT
TRBV11-2	TRBJ1-2	ASSLGAGGYT
TRBV6-1	TRBJ2-7	ASCPLQGSYEQY
TRBV2	TRBJ2-7	ASSVSYEQY
TRBV7-9	TRBJ1-2	ASSNPPGYDGYT
TRBV11-1	TRBJ2-7	ASSLGSTYEQY
TRBV7-9	TRBJ1-5	ASSEMPQH
TRBV11-3	TRBJ2-1	ASSLELAGWNEQF
TRBV11-1	TRBJ1-6	ASSLGQGNSPLH
TRBV7-2	TRBJ1-4	ASSRTAGEKLF
TRBV15	TRBJ2-1	ATSRGGGGEREQF
TRBV7-3	TRBJ2-3	ASSLTGGGADTQY